A single TCR beta chain is shown here with its context. Its antigen is unknown. The CDR3 has 16 residues. V was shortened by 0 bases and J by 7 bases, with 18 bases between the two germline ends. Germline V gene data show CDR1 as MNHNS and CDR2 as SASEGT. The sample is drawn from a study of shared clonotypes between healthy human individuals. Overall study findings and caveats: Larger richness was generally estimated for naive than memory subsets.

Sequencing used immunoSEQ multiplex PCR; TCRdb keeps in-frame clones, though not all of them. The sample includes more than 2,000,000 clones, 80% to 95% of them seen just once. V is TRBV6-1 and J is TRBJ1-2; D is perhaps TRBD1 (5 bases). The TCR comes from a man younger than 35 in good health. Some clones in this sample may be carry-over from other donors' samples. The material sequenced was naive CD4+ T cells from PBMCs. Subset in this sample: CD45RA+ positively selected. Here the CDR3 DNA reads TGTGCCAGCAGTGAAGCGGGCGGGGGGATTGCCGGTGGCTACACCTTC. This sequence encodes CASSEAGGGIAGGYTF.